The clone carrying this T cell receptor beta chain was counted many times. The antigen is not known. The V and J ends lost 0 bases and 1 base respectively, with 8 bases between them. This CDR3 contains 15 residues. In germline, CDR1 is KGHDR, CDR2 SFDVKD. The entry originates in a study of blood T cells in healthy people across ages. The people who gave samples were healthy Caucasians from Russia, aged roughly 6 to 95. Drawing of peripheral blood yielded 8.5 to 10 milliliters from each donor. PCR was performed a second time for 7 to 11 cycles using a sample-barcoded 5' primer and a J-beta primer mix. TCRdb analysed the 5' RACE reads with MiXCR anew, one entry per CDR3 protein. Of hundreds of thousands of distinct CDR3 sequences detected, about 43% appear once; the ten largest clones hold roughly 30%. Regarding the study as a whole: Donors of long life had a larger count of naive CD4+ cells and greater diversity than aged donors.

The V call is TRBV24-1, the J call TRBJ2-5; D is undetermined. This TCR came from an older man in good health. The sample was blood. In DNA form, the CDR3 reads TGTGCCACCAGTGATTTGAGGAGCTCCCAAGAGACCCAGTACTTC. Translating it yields CATSDLRSSQETQYF.